The 32 T cell receptor beta chains given below trace back to one sample, sequenced in a study of T cells after yellow fever vaccination. TCRdb analysed the 5' RACE reads with MiXCR anew, one entry per CDR3 protein. The sample holds 300,000 to 450,000 distinct CDR3 sequences; under 7.5% are singletons and the top ten take around 16%. Specimen: PBMCs, collected 5 days after the yellow fever booster vaccination. Receptors originate from a man aged 25 to 40 who received the YFV17D yellow fever vaccine.

This clonotype has ten or more counts. V is TRBV5-1 and J is TRBJ2-3; D perhaps matches TRBD2 (5 bases). CDR3 size: 17 residues. Germline V gives CDR1 SGHRS, CDR2 YFSETQ. V was clipped by 1 base and J by 0 bases, with 15 bases between them. The CDR3 region has the DNA TGCGCCAGCAGCTTGACGGAGGACCCCTCTAGCACAGATACGCAGTATTTT. This encodes CASSLTEDPSSTDTQYF.

The chain joins TRBV7-4 to TRBJ2-5; no definite D call. Germline CDR1 and CDR2: SGHVT and SQSDAQ. The CDR3 has 17 residues. Trimming removed 1 base at V and 2 bases at J, with 17 bases between. The CDR3 nucleotides are TGTGCCAGCAGCTTAGGATTAATCATCAGGTATCAAGAGACCCAGTACTTC. Translation: CASSLGLIIRYQETQYF.

This clonotype was found a few times. The chain links TRBV29-1 to TRBJ2-1; 7 bases fit TRBD2. Trimming cost V 5 bases and J 0 bases; bases outside gene matches: 1. Germline V lookup: CDR1 SQVTM, CDR2 ANQGSEA. There are 13 residues in the CDR3. The CDR3 region has the DNA TGCAGCGTTAGCGGGGCCTCCTACAATGAGCAGTTCTTC. The encoded protein is CSVSGASYNEQFF.

This clonotype showed up many times. The V gene is TRBV5-1, the J gene TRBJ2-1; 13 nucleotides line up with TRBD2. The V gene end was trimmed by 4 bases and the J gene end by 6 bases; junction bases not matched to a gene: 4. CDR3 size: 15 residues. Per the germline V gene, CDR1 is SGHRS and CDR2 is YFSETQ. CDR3 sequence: CASSTGLAGANEQFF. In DNA form, the CDR3 reads TGCGCCAGCAGCACAGGACTAGCGGGGGCCAATGAGCAGTTCTTC.

This clonotype has only a few counts. This chain links TRBV25-1 with TRBJ1-2; 8 nucleotides agree with TRBD1. The germline gives CDR1 MGHDK, CDR2 SYGVNS. This CDR3 has 13 residues. The V segment lost 8 bases and the J segment 6 bases; nucleotides outside the gene matches: 8. CDR3 in DNA: TGTGCCAGCTCTTCTCAGGGGGCGAATGGCTACACCTTC. It specifies CASSSQGANGYTF.

This clonotype was observed a few times. The genes are TRBV4-3 and TRBJ2-3, with TRBD2 matching 8 bases. The CDR3 has 15 amino acids. Per germline, CDR1 LGHNA and CDR2 YSLEER. Losses at the gene ends were 3 bases for V and 3 bases for J; bases not matched to a gene: 5. CDR3 sequence reads: CASSQLSGSTDTQYF. Here the CDR3 DNA reads TGCGCCAGCAGCCAGTTAAGCGGGAGTACAGATACGCAGTATTTT.

This clonotype was picked up many times. The genes are TRBV12-3 or TRBV12-4 and TRBJ2-5; D is possibly TRBD1 (5 bases). The CDR3 spans 13 residues. Between the trimmed V and J ends, which lost 3 bases and 7 bases, there was a span of 12 bases. The CDR3 nucleotides are TGTGCCAGCAGTTTTGGGTCTCAGGGGACCCAGTACTTC. Encoded protein: CASSFGSQGTQYF.

The chain combines TRBV12-3 or TRBV12-4 with TRBJ2-3; 9 bases line up with TRBD1. There are 17 residues in the CDR3. The junction had 15 bases not matched to a gene; V was cut back by 7 bases and J by 4 bases. CDR3 sequence (DNA): TGTGCCAGCACCCCACCATCCGGGACAGGGCAATCAGATACGCAGTATTTT. This translates into CASTPPSGTGQSDTQYF.

This clonotype has a handful of counts. J is TRBJ2-7 and V is TRBV20-1, with D possibly being TRBD1 or TRBD2 (5 bases each). V was trimmed by 3 bases and J by 7 bases, leaving 16 bases between them. CDR1 and CDR2 from the germline V gene are DFQATT and SNEGSKA (reference sequence). CDR3 length: 13 residues. CDR3 protein: CSASLGPEGEQYF. CDR3 bases: TGCAGTGCTAGCCTCGGGCCCGAGGGGGAGCAGTACTTC.

About this clonotype itself: A read error may explain this, as a much larger clone is one base away. The chain's CDR3 is CASSLDRASYNEQIF. As DNA, the CDR3 is TGCGCCAGCAGCTTGGACAGAGCGTCCTACAATGAGCAGATCTTC. This chain uses TRBV5-1 with TRBJ2-1; D remains ambiguous. CDR3 length equals 15 residues. Germline V lookup: CDR1 SGHRS, CDR2 YFSETQ.

This clonotype was seen at least ten times. The chain is built from TRBV5-6 and TRBJ2-3; D possibly corresponds to TRBD2 (5 bases). Trimming removed 0 bases from V and 0 bases from J, with 8 bases in between. The CDR3 sequence is 15 residues long. Germline V CDR1 and CDR2: SGHDT, YYEEEE. The CDR3 sequence is CASSLGGRSTDTQYF. The DNA of the CDR3 is TGTGCCAGCAGCTTGGGTGGGAGAAGCACAGATACGCAGTATTTT.

This clonotype was observed at least ten times. V and J are TRBV20-1 and TRBJ2-1; weak D call: TRBD2 (6 bases). The CDR3 covers 15 residues. V was cut by 3 bases and J by 0 bases, with 12 bases left in between. CDR1 is DFQATT, CDR2 SNEGSKA, per germline (reference sequence). The chain's CDR3 is CSASSGSSSYNEQFF. The CDR3 nucleotides are TGCAGTGCTAGCAGCGGGTCTAGCTCCTACAATGAGCAGTTCTTC.

This clonotype was detected many times. The V gene is TRBV23-1, the J gene TRBJ2-5, with D possibly TRBD1 on 7 matching bases. TRBV23-1 is marked as an open reading frame, function uncertain. The CDR3 spans 17 residues. The ends were cut back, 1 base at V and 2 bases at J, with 17 bases in the middle. The CDR3 region has the DNA TGCGCCAGCAGTCAATTCAGACAGGGAGGAGGGCAAGAGACCCAGTACTTC. Its translation is CASSQFRQGGGQETQYF.

This clonotype was counted between two and nine times. This sequence joins TRBV11-2 and TRBJ2-1, with 13 bases that match TRBD2. CDR3 length equals 19 residues. CDR1 SGHAT and CDR2 FQNNGV come from the germline V gene. The trim removed 6 bases at V and 0 bases at J, leaving 11 bases unmatched. CDR3 sequence reads: CASRKGTSGAGSSYNEQFF. DNA of the CDR3: TGTGCCAGCAGGAAGGGGACTAGCGGGGCTGGGAGCTCCTACAATGAGCAGTTCTTC.

This clonotype was picked up many times. The chain links TRBV5-1 to TRBJ2-6; D is unclear. The CDR3 has 14 amino acids. V lost 5 bases and J lost 1, with 7 bases in between. From germline, CDR1 is SGHRS and CDR2 YFSETQ. The CDR3 protein is CASSPQSGANVLTF. CDR3 DNA: TGCGCCAGCAGTCCCCAGTCTGGGGCCAACGTCCTGACTTTC.

The V call is TRBV5-1, the J call TRBJ2-5; perhaps TRBD1 as D (5 bases). V was trimmed by 4 bases and J by 3 bases, leaving 13 bases between them. Germline CDR1 reads SGHRS; CDR2 reads YFSETQ. The CDR3 covers 14 residues. CDR3 amino acids: CASSRILREETQYF. CDR3 in DNA: TGCGCCAGCAGCAGAATACTCAGGGAAGAGACCCAGTACTTC.

This clonotype was observed at least ten times. This chain links TRBV29-1 with TRBJ2-4; TRBD2 might be the D (5 bases). CDR1 is SQVTM, CDR2 ANQGSEA, per germline. The V end lost 3 bases, the J end lost 9 bases, and 9 bases lay between the germline ends. This CDR3 is 11 amino acids long. The CDR3 protein is CSVDVRGIQYF. The CDR3 DNA sequence: TGCAGCGTTGACGTTCGGGGCATTCAGTACTTC.

The chain has TRBV20-1 and TRBJ1-5, with D maybe TRBD1 (5 bases). The CDR3 is 11 amino acids. V gave up 5 bases and J gave up 10 bases, with 12 bases separating them. Germline-derived CDR1 and CDR2 are DFQATT and SNEGSKA (reference sequence). The DNA of the CDR3 is TGCAGTGCTGGCTATCAGGGACCCCAGCATTTT. It codes for CSAGYQGPQHF.

This clonotype was seen many times. The chain employs TRBV29-1 and TRBJ1-1; no clear D. The V end was cut by 7 bases, the J end by 7 bases, with 4 bases between. The CDR3 is made up of 8 amino acids. The V gene's germline CDR1 is SQVTM and CDR2 ANQGSEA. CDR3 region: CSADEAFF. DNA of the CDR3: TGCAGCGCCGATGAAGCTTTCTTT.

This chain links TRBV27 with TRBJ2-1; TRBD2 aligns across 10 bases. V lost 11 bases and J lost 6; bases outside the gene matches: 7. Germline values: CDR1 MNHEY, CDR2 SMNVEV (reference sequence). The CDR3 is made up of 13 amino acids. CDR3 bases: TGTGCCGTAAGGACTAGCGGTTCCAATGAGCAGTTCTTC. Translated, it gives CAVRTSGSNEQFF.

V gene TRBV20-1 combines with J gene TRBJ2-3; D is uncertain. The CDR3 has 16 amino acids. With 3 bases removed from V and 0 bases from J, the gap between germline ends came to 16 bases. CDR1 is DFQATT and CDR2 is SNEGSKA in the germline V gene (reference sequence). The CDR3 protein is CSASGRSRHSTDTQYF. CDR3 nucleotide sequence: TGCAGTGCTAGTGGCCGTTCCAGACACAGCACAGATACGCAGTATTTT.

This clonotype was found many times. The chain uses TRBV7-8 and TRBJ2-7, with 8 bases fitting TRBD2. With 5 bases clipped from V and 4 bases from J, the junction kept 7 bases outside the gene matches. CDR1 is SGHVS and CDR2 is FQNEAQ in the germline V gene. The CDR3 covers 14 residues. The CDR3 DNA reads TGTGCCAGCAGCCCCTCCCAGCGGGAGTACGAGCAGTACTTC. It codes for CASSPSQREYEQYF.

This rearrangement joins TRBV20-1 to TRBJ2-7; a possible D gene is TRBD2 (7 bases). In germline, CDR1 is DFQATT, CDR2 SNEGSKA (reference sequence). V lost 6 bases to trimming and J lost 0 bases, with 15 bases between them. CDR3 length: 14 amino acids. The CDR3 DNA sequence: TGCAGTGCCCAGAGGGGGGGTAGCTCCTACGAGCAGTACTTC. It specifies CSAQRGGSSYEQYF.

The chain links TRBV7-2 to TRBJ2-7, with 11 nucleotides matching TRBD2. Germline CDR1 and CDR2: SGHTA and FQGNSA. The CDR3 has 16 amino acids. Trimming at V came to 4 bases and at J to 3 bases, leaving 8 bases not matched to a gene. This CDR3 reads CASSSGLADGDYEQYF. CDR3 coding DNA: TGTGCCAGCAGCTCGGGACTAGCGGATGGGGACTACGAGCAGTACTTC.

The chain links TRBV7-2 to TRBJ2-7; D is possibly TRBD2 (6 bases). Germline V CDR1 and CDR2: SGHTA, FQGNSA. Trimming took 3 bases from V and 4 from J, leaving 13 bases between them. The CDR3 contains 14 residues. DNA of the CDR3: TGTGCCAGCAGCTTTGGGCGGGATGGGTACGAGCAGTACTTC. Encoded protein: CASSFGRDGYEQYF.

This clonotype was picked up a small number of times. This sequence joins TRBV6-5 and TRBJ2-7; TRBD2 matches 10 bases. V shed 0 bases and J 3 bases; nucleotides not matched to a gene: 2. There are 15 residues in the CDR3. Germline V gives CDR1 MNHEY, CDR2 SVGAGI. The CDR3 region is CASSYSASGSYEQYF. For the CDR3, the DNA is TGTGCCAGCAGTTACTCGGCTAGCGGGAGCTACGAGCAGTACTTC.

This clonotype appeared once. The chain couples TRBV29-1 to TRBJ2-3; perhaps TRBD2 as D (5 bases). The CDR3 totals 11 residues. The germline gives CDR1 SQVTM, CDR2 ANQGSEA. With 8 bases removed from V and 6 bases from J, the gap between germline ends came to 12 bases. The CDR3 region has the DNA TGCAGCTCGAGGAGAGGGGATACGCAGTATTTT. Translation gives CSSRRGDTQYF.

This clonotype was counted only a few times. The CDR3 spells CASSSHSGNTIYF. DNA for the CDR3: TGTGCCAGCAGCTCTCATTCTGGAAACACCATATATTTT. This chain connects TRBV11-2 to TRBJ1-3; D gene ambiguous. CDR3 size: 13 residues. The germline V gene encodes CDR1 SGHAT and CDR2 FQNNGV. Trimming stripped 4 bases from V and 1 base from J, with 5 bases between.

This clonotype was detected only a few times. Its ends do not fully match the called genes, so a read error is possible. The chain joins TRBV7-6 to TRBJ1-6; 7 positions agree with TRBD1. Germline-derived CDR1 and CDR2 are SGHVS and FNYEAQ. The CDR3 sequence is 13 residues long. The CDR3 is CASSRQGNPPLHF. CDR3 DNA: TGTGCCAGCAGCCGACAGGGTAATCCACCCCTCCACTTT. The full variable domain, its missing parts supplied by reference TRBV7-6 and TRBJ1-6, is GAGVSQSPRYKVTKRGQDVALRCDPISGHVSLYWYRQALGQGPEFLTYFNYEAQQDKSGLPNDRFSAERPEGSISTLTIQRTEQRDSAMYRCASSRQGNPPLHFGNGTRLTVT.

This clonotype showed up just a few times. The rearrangement joins TRBV4-1 to TRBJ2-1, with 11 positions matching TRBD1. Trimming cost V 2 bases and J 6 bases; bases outside gene matches: 6. Germline loops: CDR1 MGHRA, CDR2 YSYEKL. There are 16 residues in the CDR3. CDR3 DNA sequence: TGCGCCAGCAGCCAAAAGGGACAGGGGGGCCCCAATGAGCAGTTCTTC. It specifies CASSQKGQGGPNEQFF.

A few counts support this clonotype. The rearrangement uses TRBV18 and TRBJ2-3, with 12 positions matching TRBD2. V dropped 0 bases and J dropped 0; count of bases not matched to a gene: 4. The CDR3 length is 18 residues. Germline values: CDR1 KGHSH, CDR2 LQKENI. CDR3 nucleotide sequence: TGTGCCAGCTCACCACCCCTAGCGGGAGGGCCGAGCACAGATACGCAGTATTTT. Translated: CASSPPLAGGPSTDTQYF.

This clonotype was seen many times. The chain is built from TRBV12-3 or TRBV12-4 and TRBJ2-7; 8 bases agree with TRBD2. Losses at the gene ends were 5 bases for V and 4 bases for J; bases not matched to a gene: 13. CDR3 length: 16 residues. CDR3 DNA: TGTGCCAGCAGTCCCGAGGGGTTAGCGGGATTGTACGAGCAGTACTTC. It yields the protein CASSPEGLAGLYEQYF.